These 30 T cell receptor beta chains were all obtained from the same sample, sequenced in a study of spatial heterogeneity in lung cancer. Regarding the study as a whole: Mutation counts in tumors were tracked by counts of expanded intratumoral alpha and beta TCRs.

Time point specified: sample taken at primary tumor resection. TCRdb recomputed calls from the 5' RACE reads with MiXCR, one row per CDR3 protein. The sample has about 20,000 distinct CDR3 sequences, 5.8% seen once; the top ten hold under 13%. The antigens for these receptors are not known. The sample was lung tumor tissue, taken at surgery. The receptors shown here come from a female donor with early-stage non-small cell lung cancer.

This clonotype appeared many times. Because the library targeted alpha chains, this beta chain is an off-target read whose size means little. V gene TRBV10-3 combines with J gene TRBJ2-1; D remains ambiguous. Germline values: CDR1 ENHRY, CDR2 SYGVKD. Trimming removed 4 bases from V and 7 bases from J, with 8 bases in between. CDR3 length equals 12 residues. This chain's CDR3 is CAISGVGNEQFF. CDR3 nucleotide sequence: TGTGCCATCAGTGGGGTCGGGAATGAGCAGTTCTTC.

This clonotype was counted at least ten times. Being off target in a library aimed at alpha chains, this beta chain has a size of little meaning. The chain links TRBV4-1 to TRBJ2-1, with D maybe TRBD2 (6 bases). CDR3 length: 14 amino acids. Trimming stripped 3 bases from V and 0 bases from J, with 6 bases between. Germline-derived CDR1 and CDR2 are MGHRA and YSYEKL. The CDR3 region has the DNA TGCGCCAGCAGCCACGGGAGCTCCTACAATGAGCAGTTCTTC. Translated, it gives CASSHGSSYNEQFF.

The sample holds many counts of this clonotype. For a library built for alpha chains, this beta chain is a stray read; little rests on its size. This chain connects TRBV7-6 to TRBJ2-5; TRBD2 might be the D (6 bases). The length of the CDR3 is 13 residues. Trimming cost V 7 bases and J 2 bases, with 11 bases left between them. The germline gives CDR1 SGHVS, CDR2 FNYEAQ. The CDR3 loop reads CASTAGNQETQYF. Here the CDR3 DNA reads TGTGCCAGCACCGCGGGGAATCAAGAGACCCAGTACTTC.

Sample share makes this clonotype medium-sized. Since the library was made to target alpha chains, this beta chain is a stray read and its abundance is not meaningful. CDR3 protein: CASSHQGQETQYF. The CDR3, as DNA: TGTGCCAGCAGTCATCAGGGGCAAGAGACCCAGTACTTC. The chain is built from TRBV27 and TRBJ2-5, with D perhaps matching TRBD1 (6 bases). Trimming removed 5 bases from V and 2 bases from J, with 9 bases in between. CDR1 is MNHEY and CDR2 is SMNVEV in the germline V gene (reference sequence). The CDR3 has 13 residues.

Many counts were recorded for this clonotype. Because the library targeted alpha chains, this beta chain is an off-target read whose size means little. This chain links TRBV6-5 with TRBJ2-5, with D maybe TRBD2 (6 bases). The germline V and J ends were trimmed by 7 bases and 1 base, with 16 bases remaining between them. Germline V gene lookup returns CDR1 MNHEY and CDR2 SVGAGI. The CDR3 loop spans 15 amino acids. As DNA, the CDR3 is TGTGCCAGCAAACCCCCGGGAGTGGGCCAAGAGACCCAGTACTTC. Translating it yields CASKPPGVGQETQYF.

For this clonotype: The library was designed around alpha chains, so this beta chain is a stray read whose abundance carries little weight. In nucleotides, the CDR3 is TGTGCCACCAGTGAGGTCGGCCAGGGAGGGTACTCCTACGAGCAGTACTTC. It is translated as CATSEVGQGGYSYEQYF. The chain uses TRBV24-1 and TRBJ2-7; the match to TRBD2 covers 7 bases. V lost 4 bases to trimming and J lost 0 bases; unmatched junction nucleotides: 11. From germline, CDR1 is KGHDR and CDR2 SFDVKD. CDR3 length: 17 residues.

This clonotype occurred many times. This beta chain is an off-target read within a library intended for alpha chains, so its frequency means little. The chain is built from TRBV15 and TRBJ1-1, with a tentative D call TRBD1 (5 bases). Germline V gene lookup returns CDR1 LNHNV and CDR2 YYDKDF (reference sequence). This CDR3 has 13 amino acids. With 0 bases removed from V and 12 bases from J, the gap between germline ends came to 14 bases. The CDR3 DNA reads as TGTGCCACCAGCAGAGAGTGGGACCGACTTTCTTTCTTT. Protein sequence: CATSREWDRLSFF.

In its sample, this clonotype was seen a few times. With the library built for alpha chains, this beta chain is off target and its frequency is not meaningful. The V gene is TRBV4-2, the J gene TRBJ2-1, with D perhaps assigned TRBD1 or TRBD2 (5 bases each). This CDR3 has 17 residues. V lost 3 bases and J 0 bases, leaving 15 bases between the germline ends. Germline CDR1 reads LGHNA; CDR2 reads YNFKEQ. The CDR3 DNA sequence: TGTGCCAGCAGCCAGACTCGGGACGGTAGCTCCTACAATGAGCAGTTCTTC. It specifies CASSQTRDGSSYNEQFF.

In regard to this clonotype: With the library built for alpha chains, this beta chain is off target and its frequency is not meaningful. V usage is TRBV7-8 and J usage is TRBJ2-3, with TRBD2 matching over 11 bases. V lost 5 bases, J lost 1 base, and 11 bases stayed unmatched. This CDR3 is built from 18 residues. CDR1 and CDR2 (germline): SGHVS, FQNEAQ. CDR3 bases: TGTGCCAGCAGCCGTTCTAGCGGGAGGCCAAAAGGCACAGATACGCAGTATTTT. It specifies CASSRSSGRPKGTDTQYF. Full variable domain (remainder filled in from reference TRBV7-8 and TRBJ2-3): GAGVSQSPRYKVAKRGQDVALRCDPISGHVSLFWYQQALGQGPEFLTYFQNEAQLDKSGLPSDRFFAERPEGSVSTLKIQRTQQEDSAVYLCASSRSSGRPKGTDTQYFGPGTRLTVL.

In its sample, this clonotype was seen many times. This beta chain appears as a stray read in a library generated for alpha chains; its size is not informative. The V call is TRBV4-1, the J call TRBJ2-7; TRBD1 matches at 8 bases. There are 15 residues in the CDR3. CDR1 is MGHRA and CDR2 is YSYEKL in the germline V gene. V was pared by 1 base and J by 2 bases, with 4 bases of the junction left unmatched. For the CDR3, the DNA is TGCGCCAGCAGCCAAGGTAGGACAGGGCCCTACGAGCAGTACTTC. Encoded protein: CASSQGRTGPYEQYF.

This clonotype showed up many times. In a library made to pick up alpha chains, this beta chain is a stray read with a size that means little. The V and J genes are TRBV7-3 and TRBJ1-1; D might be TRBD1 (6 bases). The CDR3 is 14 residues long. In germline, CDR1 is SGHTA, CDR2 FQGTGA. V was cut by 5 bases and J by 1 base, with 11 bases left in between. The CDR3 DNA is TGTGCCAGCAGCCTATTAGGGGGGAACACTGAAGCTTTCTTT. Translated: CASSLLGGNTEAFF.

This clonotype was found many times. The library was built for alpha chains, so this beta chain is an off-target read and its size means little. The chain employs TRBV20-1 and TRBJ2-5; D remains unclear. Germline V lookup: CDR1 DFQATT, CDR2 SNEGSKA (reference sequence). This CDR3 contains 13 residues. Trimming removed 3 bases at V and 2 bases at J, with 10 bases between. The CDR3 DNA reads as TGCAGTGCTAGCCGCGTGGTGCAAGAGACCCAGTACTTC. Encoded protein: CSASRVVQETQYF.

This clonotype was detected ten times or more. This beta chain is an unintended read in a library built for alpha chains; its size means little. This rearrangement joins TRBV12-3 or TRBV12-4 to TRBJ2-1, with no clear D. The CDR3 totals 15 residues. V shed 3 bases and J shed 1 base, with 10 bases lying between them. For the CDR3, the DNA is TGTGCCAGCAGTTTCGGGCTAGATTCCTACAATGAGCAGTTCTTC. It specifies CASSFGLDSYNEQFF.

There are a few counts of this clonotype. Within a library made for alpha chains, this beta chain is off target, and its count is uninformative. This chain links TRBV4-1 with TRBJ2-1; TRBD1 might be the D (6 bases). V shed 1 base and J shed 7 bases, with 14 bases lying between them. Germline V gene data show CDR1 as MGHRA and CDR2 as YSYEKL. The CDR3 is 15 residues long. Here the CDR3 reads CASSQVLARGNEQFF. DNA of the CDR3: TGCGCCAGCAGCCAAGTTCTAGCAAGGGGGAATGAGCAGTTCTTC.

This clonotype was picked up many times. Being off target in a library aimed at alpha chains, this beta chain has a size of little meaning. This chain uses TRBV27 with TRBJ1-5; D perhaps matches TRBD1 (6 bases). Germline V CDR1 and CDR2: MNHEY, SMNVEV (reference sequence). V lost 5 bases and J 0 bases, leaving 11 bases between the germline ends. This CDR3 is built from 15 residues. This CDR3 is CASSLTGNSNQPQHF. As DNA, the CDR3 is TGTGCCAGCAGTCTTACAGGGAATAGCAATCAGCCCCAGCATTTT.

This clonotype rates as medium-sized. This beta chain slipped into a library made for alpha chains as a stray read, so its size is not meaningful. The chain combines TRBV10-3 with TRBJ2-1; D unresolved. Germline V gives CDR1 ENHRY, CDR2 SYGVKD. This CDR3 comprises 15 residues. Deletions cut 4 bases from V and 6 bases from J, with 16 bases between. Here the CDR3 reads CAISVGGLRANEQFF. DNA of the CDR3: TGTGCCATCAGTGTGGGCGGTTTGCGCGCCAATGAGCAGTTCTTC.

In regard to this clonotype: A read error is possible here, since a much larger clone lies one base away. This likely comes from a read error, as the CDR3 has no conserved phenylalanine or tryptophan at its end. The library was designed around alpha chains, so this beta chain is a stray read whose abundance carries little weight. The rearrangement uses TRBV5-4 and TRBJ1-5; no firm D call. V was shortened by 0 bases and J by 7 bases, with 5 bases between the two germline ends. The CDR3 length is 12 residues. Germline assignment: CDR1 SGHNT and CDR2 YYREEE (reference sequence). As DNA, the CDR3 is TGTGCCAGCAGCTTGGAGGGCCAGCCCCAGCATTTG. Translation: CASSLEGQPQHL.

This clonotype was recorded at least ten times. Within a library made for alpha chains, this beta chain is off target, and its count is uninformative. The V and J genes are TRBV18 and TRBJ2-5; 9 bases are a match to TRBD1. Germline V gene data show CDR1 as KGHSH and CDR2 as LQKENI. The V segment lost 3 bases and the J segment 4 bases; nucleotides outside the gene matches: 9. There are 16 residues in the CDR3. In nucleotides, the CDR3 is TGTGCCAGCTCACCGTTCTGGGACAGGGTTTCAGAGACCCAGTACTTC. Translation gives CASSPFWDRVSETQYF.

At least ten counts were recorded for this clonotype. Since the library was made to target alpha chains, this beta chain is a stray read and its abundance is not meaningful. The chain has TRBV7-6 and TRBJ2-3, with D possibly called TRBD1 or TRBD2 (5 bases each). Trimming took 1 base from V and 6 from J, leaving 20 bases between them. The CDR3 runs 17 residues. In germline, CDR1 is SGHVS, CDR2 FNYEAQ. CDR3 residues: CASSLVFRPGRFDTQYF. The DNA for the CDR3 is TGTGCCAGCAGCTTAGTTTTTAGGCCAGGGAGATTTGATACGCAGTATTTT.

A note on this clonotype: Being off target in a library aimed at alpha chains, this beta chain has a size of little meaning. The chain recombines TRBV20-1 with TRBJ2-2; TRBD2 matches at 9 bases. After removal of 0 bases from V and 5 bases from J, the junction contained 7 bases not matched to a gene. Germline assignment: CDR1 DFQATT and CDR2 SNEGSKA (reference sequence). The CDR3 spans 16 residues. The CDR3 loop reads CSARDRASGDTGELFF. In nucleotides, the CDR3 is TGCAGTGCTAGAGATCGGGCTAGCGGGGATACCGGGGAGCTGTTTTTT.

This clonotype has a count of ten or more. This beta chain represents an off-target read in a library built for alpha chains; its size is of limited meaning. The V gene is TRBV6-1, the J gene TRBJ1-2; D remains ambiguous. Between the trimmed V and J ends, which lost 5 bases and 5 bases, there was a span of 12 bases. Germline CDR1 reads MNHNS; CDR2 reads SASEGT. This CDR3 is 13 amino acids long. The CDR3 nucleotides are TGTGCCAGCAGTCGAACTGGGATGTATGGCTACACCTTC. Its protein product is CASSRTGMYGYTF.

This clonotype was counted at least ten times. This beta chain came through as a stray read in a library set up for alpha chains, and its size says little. This chain's CDR3 is CAISESRSTNEKLFF. DNA for the CDR3: TGTGCCATCAGTGAGTCCCGATCAACTAATGAAAAACTGTTTTTT. The rearrangement uses TRBV10-3 and TRBJ1-4; D gene uncertain. Germline CDR1 is ENHRY and CDR2 is SYGVKD. CDR3 length equals 15 residues. V lost 0 bases, J lost 0 bases, and 5 bases lay in between.

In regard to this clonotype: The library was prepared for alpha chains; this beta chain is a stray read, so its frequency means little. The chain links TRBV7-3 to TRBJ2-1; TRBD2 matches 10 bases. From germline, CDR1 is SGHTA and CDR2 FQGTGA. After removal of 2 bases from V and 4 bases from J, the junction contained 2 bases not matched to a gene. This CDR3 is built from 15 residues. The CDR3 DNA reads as TGTGCCAGCAGCTTAGGGACTAGCGTATACAATGAGCAGTTCTTC. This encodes CASSLGTSVYNEQFF.

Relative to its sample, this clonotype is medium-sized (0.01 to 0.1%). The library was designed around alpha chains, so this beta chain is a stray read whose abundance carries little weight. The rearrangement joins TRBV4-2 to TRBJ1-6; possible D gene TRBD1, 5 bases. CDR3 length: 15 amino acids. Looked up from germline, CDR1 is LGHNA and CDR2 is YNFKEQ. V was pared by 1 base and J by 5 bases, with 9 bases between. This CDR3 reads CASSQAETDNSPLHF. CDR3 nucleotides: TGTGCCAGCAGCCAAGCTGAGACAGATAATTCACCCCTCCACTTT.

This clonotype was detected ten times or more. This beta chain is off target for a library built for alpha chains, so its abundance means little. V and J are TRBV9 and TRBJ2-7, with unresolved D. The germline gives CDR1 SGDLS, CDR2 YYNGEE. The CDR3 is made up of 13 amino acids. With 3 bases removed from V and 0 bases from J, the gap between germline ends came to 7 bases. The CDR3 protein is CASSDGHSYEQYF. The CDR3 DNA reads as TGTGCCAGCAGCGACGGCCACTCCTACGAGCAGTACTTC. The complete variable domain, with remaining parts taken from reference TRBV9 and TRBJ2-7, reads DSGVTQTPKHLITATGQRVTLRCSPRSGDLSVYWYQQSLDQGLQFLIQYYNGEERAKGNILERFSAQQFPDLHSELNLSSLELGDSALYFCASSDGHSYEQYFGPGTRLTVT.

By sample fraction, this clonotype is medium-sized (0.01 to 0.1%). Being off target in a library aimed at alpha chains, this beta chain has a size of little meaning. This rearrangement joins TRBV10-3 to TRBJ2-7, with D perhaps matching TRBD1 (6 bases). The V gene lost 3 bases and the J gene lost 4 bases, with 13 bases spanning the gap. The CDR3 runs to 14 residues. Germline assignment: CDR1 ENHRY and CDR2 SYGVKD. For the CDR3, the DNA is TGTGCCATCAGTGAATCGGACAGTAGTTACGAGCAGTACTTC. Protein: CAISESDSSYEQYF.

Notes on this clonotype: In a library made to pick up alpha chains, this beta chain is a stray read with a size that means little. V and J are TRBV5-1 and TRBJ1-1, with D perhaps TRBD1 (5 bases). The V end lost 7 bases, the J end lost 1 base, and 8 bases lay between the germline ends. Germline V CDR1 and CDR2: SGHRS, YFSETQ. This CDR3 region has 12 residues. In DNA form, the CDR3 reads TGCGCCAGCGGGGGGACGAACACTGAAGCTTTCTTT. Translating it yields CASGGTNTEAFF.

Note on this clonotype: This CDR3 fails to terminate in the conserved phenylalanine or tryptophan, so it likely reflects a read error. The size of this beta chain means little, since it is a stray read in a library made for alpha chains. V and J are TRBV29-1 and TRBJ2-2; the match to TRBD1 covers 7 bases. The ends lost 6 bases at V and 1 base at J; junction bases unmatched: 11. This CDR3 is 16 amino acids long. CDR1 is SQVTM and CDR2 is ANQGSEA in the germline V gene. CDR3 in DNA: TGCAGCGTCGAATTAGACAGGGCCCAGAACACCGGGGAGCTGTTTTCT. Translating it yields CSVELDRAQNTGELFS.

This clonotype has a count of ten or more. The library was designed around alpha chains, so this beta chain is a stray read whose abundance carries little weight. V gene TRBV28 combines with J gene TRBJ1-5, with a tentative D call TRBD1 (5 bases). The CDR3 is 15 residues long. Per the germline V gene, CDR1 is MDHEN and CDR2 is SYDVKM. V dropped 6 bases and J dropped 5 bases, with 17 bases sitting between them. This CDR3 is CASRTTGLGHQPQHF. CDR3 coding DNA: TGTGCCAGCAGAACCACAGGTCTTGGGCATCAGCCCCAGCATTTT.

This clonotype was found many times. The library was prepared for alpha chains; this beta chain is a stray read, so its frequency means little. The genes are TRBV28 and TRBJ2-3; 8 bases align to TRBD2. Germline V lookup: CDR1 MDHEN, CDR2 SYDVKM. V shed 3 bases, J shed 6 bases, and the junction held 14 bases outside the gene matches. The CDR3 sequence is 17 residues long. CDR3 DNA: TGTGCCAGCAGTTTCCCCAACCCCGGGAGGGAGGCGGATACGCAGTATTTT. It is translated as CASSFPNPGREADTQYF.